The 16 T cell receptor beta chains below come from one sample, sequenced in a study of a mutant IDH1 vaccine in newly diagnosed glioma. Documented time point: baseline, week 1 (first vaccination visit). As for treatment: pre-vaccination baseline after standard-of-care therapy. TCRdb's table, derived via immunoSEQ multiplex PCR, lists solely in-frame clones and lacks some. The table records 80,000 to 100,000 clones, just under 80% of them present only once. Sequenced here: PBMCs, sampled from a glioma patient treated with radiotherapy, temozolomide or both. All receptors come from a man in his forties with glioma.

This chain uses TRBV19 with TRBJ1-4; no firm D call. Germline lookup yields CDR1 LNHDA and CDR2 SQIVND (reference sequence). The CDR3 contains 14 residues. Trimming took 3 bases from V and 5 from J, leaving 10 bases between them. In DNA form, the CDR3 reads TGTGCCAGTAGTATTCAAGGACCCAATGAAAAACTGTTTTTT. It is translated as CASSIQGPNEKLFF.

V is TRBV5-6 and J is TRBJ1-1; D is uncertain. With 7 bases removed from V and 12 bases from J, the gap between germline ends came to 16 bases. This CDR3 contains 11 residues. Germline V gene data show CDR1 as SGHDT and CDR2 as YYEEEE. The DNA of the CDR3 is TGTGCCAGCTCAGCGTCCGGGTTCACTTTCTTT. Its translation: CASSASGFTFF.

The rearrangement joins TRBV6-5 to TRBJ2-7; D is unclear. Germline V lookup: CDR1 MNHEY, CDR2 SVGAGI. The CDR3 is 14 residues long. Trimming took 0 bases from V and 0 from J, leaving 6 bases between them. CDR3 protein: CASSYSYDSYEQYF. The CDR3 nucleotides are TGTGCCAGCAGTTACTCGTACGACTCCTACGAGCAGTACTTC.

This rearrangement joins TRBV6-1 to TRBJ2-7, with D maybe TRBD1 (6 bases). CDR3 length: 13 amino acids. Germline assignment: CDR1 MNHNS and CDR2 SASEGT. Trimming removed 5 bases from V and 0 bases from J, with 8 bases in between. This CDR3 reads CASSTGSSYEQYF. CDR3 bases: TGTGCCAGCAGTACAGGGAGCTCCTACGAGCAGTACTTC.

The chain joins TRBV28 to TRBJ2-2; TRBD1 agrees at 11 bases. Germline CDR1 MDHEN, CDR2 SYDVKM. Unmatched junction bases numbered 10, after V lost 5 bases and J lost 5 bases. The CDR3 extends over 17 amino acids. The CDR3: CASSDPDRGLGTGELFF. In DNA form, the CDR3 reads TGTGCCAGCAGTGACCCGGACAGGGGGCTCGGAACCGGGGAGCTGTTTTTT.

V and J are TRBV27 and TRBJ2-3; perhaps TRBD1 as D (7 bases). Germline V lookup: CDR1 MNHEY, CDR2 SMNVEV (reference sequence). V was trimmed by 5 bases and J by 4 bases, leaving 16 bases between them. This CDR3 has 15 amino acids. CDR3 sequence (DNA): TGTGCCAGCAGTCCCCTCCAGGGGGGATCAGATACGCAGTATTTT. Translation: CASSPLQGGSDTQYF.

This clone was seen just once. The chain joins TRBV7-3 to TRBJ2-3; D ambiguous. This CDR3 region has 17 residues. V lost 5 bases, J lost 3 bases, and 21 bases lay in between. Germline assignment: CDR1 SGHTA and CDR2 FQGTGA. CDR3 DNA: TGTGCCAGCAGCCGAGGCGCGGTCGGCCGTTTGACAGATACGCAGTATTTT. This encodes CASSRGAVGRLTDTQYF.

This clone turned up a few times. The chain is built from TRBV30 and TRBJ1-5, with TRBD1 identical over 8 bases. Looked up from germline, CDR1 is GTSNPN and CDR2 is SVGIG (reference sequence). J lost 2 bases, V lost 5 bases, and 5 bases had no gene match. CDR3 length equals 14 residues. CDR3 in DNA: TGTGCCTGGTCCCAACAGGGGGGCAATCAGCCCCAGCATTTT. Translated, it gives CAWSQQGGNQPQHF. The full variable domain, completed using reference TRBV30 and TRBJ1-5, is SQTIHQWPATLVQPVGSPLSLECTVEGTSNPNLYWYRQAAGRGLQLLFYSVGIGQISSEVPQNLSASRPQDRQFILSSKKLLLSDSGFYLCAWSQQGGNQPQHFGDGTRLSIL.

A single count supports this clone. CDR3 residues: CARPTGGYEQYF. The CDR3, as DNA: TGTGCCCGCCCAACAGGGGGCTACGAGCAGTACTTC. The gene calls are TRBV19 and TRBJ2-7, with 8 bases matching TRBD1. The length of the CDR3 is 12 residues. V dropped 11 bases and J dropped 3; count of bases not matched to a gene: 6. Germline CDR1 and CDR2: LNHDA and SQIVND (reference sequence).

This clone was observed a few times. The rearrangement joins TRBV6-5 to TRBJ1-1; the match to TRBD1 covers 8 bases. CDR1 MNHEY and CDR2 SVGAGI come from the germline V gene. The CDR3 contains 12 residues. The DNA of the CDR3 is TGTGAATCCAGGGGGCGCGAGACTGAAGCTTTCTTT. Protein: CESRGRETEAFF.

This clone was counted many times. Other nucleotide sequences from this sample produce the same CDR3. The chain is built from TRBV7-9 and TRBJ1-4, with a tentative D call TRBD1 (5 bases). The CDR3 loop spans 16 amino acids. Deletions cut 3 bases from V and 7 bases from J, with 18 bases between. Germline CDR1 SEHNR, CDR2 FQNEAQ (reference sequence). The CDR3 sequence: CASSFRTPGGVEKLFF. The CDR3 DNA follows: TGTGCCAGCAGCTTCCGGACCCCTGGGGGTGTTGAAAAACTGTTTTTT. Together with reference TRBV7-9 and TRBJ1-4, the CDR3 gives the full variable domain: DTGVSQNPRHKITKRGQNVTFRCDPISEHNRLYWYRQTLGQGPEFLTYFQNEAQLEKSRLLSDRFSAERPKGSFSTLEIQRTEQGDSAMYLCASSFRTPGGVEKLFFGSGTQLSVL.

The chain carries TRBV10-2 and TRBJ1-3; D remains ambiguous. Germline V gene lookup returns CDR1 WSHSY and CDR2 SAAADI. V was pared by 5 bases and J by 7 bases, with 6 bases between. The CDR3 loop spans 11 amino acids. CDR3 amino acids: CASSSSNTIYF. DNA of the CDR3: TGCGCCAGCAGTTCGTCCAACACCATATATTTT.

The chain has TRBV19 and TRBJ1-6, with 9 bases fitting TRBD1. V gave up 6 bases and J gave up 7 bases; unmatched junction bases: 7. The CDR3 is 15 residues long. Germline CDR1 LNHDA, CDR2 SQIVND (reference sequence). CDR3 protein: CASRATGGRNSPLHF. CDR3 in DNA: TGTGCCAGTAGAGCGACAGGGGGGAGAAATTCACCCCTCCACTTT.

The chain uses TRBV6-1 and TRBJ1-2; D remains ambiguous. The CDR3 covers 12 residues. Per the germline V gene, CDR1 is MNHNS and CDR2 is SASEGT. V gave up 5 bases and J gave up 4 bases, with 8 bases separating them. The DNA for the CDR3 is TGTGCCAGCAGTTCAGGAATCTATGGCTACACCTTC. It yields the protein CASSSGIYGYTF.

This clone appeared many times. V usage is TRBV28 and J usage is TRBJ2-5; 7 nucleotides agree with TRBD1. The CDR3 has 12 residues. The V segment lost 10 bases and the J segment 5 bases; nucleotides outside the gene matches: 7. Looked up from germline, CDR1 is MDHEN and CDR2 is SYDVKM. The CDR3 here is CATKTGSETQYF. The CDR3 DNA reads TGTGCCACAAAGACAGGGTCCGAGACCCAGTACTTC.

This chain connects TRBV9 to TRBJ2-2; possibly TRBD2 for D (7 bases). CDR3 length equals 18 residues. Trimming pared 3 bases from V and 0 bases from J, leaving 18 bases between. Germline V gives CDR1 SGDLS, CDR2 YYNGEE. The CDR3 here is CASSDLTWGGPNTGELFF. The CDR3 region has the DNA TGTGCCAGCAGCGACCTTACCTGGGGGGGCCCGAACACCGGGGAGCTGTTTTTT.